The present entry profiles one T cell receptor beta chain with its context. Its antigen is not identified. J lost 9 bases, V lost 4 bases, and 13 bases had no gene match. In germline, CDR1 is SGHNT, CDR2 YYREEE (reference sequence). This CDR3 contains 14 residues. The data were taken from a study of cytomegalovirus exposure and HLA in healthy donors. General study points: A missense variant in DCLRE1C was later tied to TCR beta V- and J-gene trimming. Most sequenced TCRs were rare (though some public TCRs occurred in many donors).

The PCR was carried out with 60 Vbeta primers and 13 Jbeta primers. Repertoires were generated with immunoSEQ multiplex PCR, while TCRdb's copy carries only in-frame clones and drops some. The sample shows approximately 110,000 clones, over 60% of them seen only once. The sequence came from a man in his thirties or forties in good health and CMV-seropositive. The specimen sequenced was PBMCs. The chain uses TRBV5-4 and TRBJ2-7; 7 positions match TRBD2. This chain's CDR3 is CASSPGGGPRGQYF. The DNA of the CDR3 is TGTGCCAGCAGCCCCGGGGGAGGGCCCCGGGGGCAGTACTTC. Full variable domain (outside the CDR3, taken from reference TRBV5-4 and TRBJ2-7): ETGVTQSPTHLIKTRGQQVTLRCSSQSGHNTVSWYQQALGQGPQFIFQYYREEENGRGNFPPRFSGLQFPNYSSELNVNALELDDSALYLCASSPGGGPRGQYFGPGTRLTVT.